This TCR beta chain was recovered during a study of regulatory T cells in long-lasting Graves disease. Building the TCR beta libraries relied on iRepertoire HTBI primers, and CDR3 regions underwent Arm-PCR. TCRdb called the multiplex PCR reads again in MiXCR, with one record for every CDR3 protein. The sample holds under 800,000 distinct CDR3 sequences, around 17% seen once. Sample time point: newly diagnosed GD, antithyroid drugs for less than 3 months. Extracted PBMC RNA gave rise to the TCR library. The CDR3 is 15 amino acids. The V end was cut by 0 bases, the J end by 0 bases, with 10 bases between. Germline V gene lookup returns CDR1 SGHRS and CDR2 YFSETQ. The sample was also linked to a second study, of T cells in Graves' hyperthyroidism and ophthalmopathy.

The sequence came from a woman aged 25 to 45 with Graves disease. Sequenced here: peripheral blood mononuclear cells (PBMCs), sampled at new diagnosis, from a patient treated with antithyroid drugs. The chain uses TRBV5-1 and TRBJ2-7, with D maybe TRBD2 (6 bases). Here the CDR3 reads CASSLGDSSSYEQYF. Here the CDR3 DNA reads TGCGCCAGCAGCTTGGGGGACTCCAGCTCCTACGAGCAGTACTTC.